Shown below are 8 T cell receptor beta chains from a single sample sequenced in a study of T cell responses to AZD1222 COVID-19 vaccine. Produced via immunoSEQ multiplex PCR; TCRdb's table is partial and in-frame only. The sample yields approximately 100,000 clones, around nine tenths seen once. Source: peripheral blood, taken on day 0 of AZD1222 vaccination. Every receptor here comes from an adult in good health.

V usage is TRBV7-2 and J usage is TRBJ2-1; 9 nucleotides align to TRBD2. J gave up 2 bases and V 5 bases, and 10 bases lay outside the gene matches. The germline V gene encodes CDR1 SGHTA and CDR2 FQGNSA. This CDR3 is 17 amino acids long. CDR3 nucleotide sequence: TGTGCCAGCAGCCCGAGACACTCTAGCGGGGCCTACAATGAGCAGTTCTTC. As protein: CASSPRHSSGAYNEQFF.

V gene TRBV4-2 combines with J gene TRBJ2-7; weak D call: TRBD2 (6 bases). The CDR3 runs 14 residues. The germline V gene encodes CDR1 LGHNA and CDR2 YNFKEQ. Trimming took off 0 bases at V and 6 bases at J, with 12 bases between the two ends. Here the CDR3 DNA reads TGTGCCAGCAGCCAAGAGAGACTAGAGGCCGAGCAGTACTTC. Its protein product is CASSQERLEAEQYF.

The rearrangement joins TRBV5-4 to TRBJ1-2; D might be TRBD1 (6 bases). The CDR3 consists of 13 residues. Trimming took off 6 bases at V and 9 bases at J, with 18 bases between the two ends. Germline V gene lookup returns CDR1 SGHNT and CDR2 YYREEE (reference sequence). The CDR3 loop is CASILRGSGSYTF. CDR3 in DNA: TGTGCCAGCATCCTCAGGGGCTCGGGGAGCTACACCTTC.

This CDR3 reads CASSISGSVSYEQYF. Here the CDR3 DNA reads TGTGCCAGCAGTATTAGCGGGAGCGTTTCCTACGAGCAGTACTTC. The rearrangement links TRBV2 to TRBJ2-7, with 9 bases matching TRBD2. V dropped 5 bases and J dropped 1; count of bases not matched to a gene: 6. The CDR3 is made up of 15 amino acids. Germline lookup yields CDR1 SNHLY and CDR2 FYNNEI.

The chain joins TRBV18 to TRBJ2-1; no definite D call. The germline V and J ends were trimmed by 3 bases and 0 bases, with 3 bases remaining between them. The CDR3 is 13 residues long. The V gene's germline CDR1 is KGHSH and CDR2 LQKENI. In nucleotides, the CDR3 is TGTGCCAGCTCACCGAGCTCCTACAATGAGCAGTTCTTC. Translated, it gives CASSPSSYNEQFF.

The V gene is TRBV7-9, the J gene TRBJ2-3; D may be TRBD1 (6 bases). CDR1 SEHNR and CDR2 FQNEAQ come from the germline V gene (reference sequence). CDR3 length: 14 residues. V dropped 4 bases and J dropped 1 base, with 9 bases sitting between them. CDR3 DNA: TGTGCCAGCAGCTCCCGACAGGGCACAGATACGCAGTATTTT. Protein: CASSSRQGTDTQYF.

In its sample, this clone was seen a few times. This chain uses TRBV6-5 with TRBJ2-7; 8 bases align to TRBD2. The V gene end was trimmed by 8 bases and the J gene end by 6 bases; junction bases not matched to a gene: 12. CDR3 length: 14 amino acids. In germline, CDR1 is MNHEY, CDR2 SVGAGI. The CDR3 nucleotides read TGTGCCAGCGGGGGGCTAGCGGGTCCATCCGAGCAGTACTTC. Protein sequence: CASGGLAGPSEQYF.

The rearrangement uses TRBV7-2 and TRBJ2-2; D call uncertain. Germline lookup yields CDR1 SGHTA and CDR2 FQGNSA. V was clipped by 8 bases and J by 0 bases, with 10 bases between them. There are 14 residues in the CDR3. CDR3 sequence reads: CASHSATNTGELFF. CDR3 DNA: TGTGCCAGCCACAGCGCCACGAACACCGGGGAGCTGTTTTTT.